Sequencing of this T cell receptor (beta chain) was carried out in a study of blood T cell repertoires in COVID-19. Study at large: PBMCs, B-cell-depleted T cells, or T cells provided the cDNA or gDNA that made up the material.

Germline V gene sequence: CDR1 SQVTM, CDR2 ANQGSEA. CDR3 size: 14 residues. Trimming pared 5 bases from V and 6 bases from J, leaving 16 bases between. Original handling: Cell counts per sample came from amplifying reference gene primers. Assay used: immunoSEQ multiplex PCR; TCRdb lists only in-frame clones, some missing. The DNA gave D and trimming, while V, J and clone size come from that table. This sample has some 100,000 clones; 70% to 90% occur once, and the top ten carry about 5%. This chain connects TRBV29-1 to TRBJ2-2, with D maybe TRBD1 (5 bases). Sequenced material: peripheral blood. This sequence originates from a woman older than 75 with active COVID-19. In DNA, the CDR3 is TGCAGCGTTCGAGGCAGGGCAGTCGCCGGGGAGCTGTTTTTT. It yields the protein CSVRGRAVAGELFF.